One and the same sample provided the 16 T cell receptor beta chains below, sequenced in a study of a mutant IDH1 vaccine in newly diagnosed glioma. What these receptors recognize is not known. TCRdb keeps only in-frame clones here, not all; method: immunoSEQ multiplex PCR. The table has around 32,000 clones, almost 80% seen once. As to time point: week 35, safety follow-up. In the vaccine, a single dose held 300 ug of the mutant IDH1 20-mer peptide, along with topical imiquimod. This material consisted of PBMCs, taken from a glioma patient whose treatment included an IDH1 peptide vaccine. The source of these receptors is a woman in her 30s with glioma. Some clones in this sample may be carry-over from other donors' samples.

J is TRBJ2-1 and V is TRBV30; possibly TRBD1 for D (6 bases). The V end lost 3 bases, the J end lost 2 bases, and 17 bases lay between the germline ends. Germline CDR1 and CDR2: GTSNPN and SVGIG (reference sequence). The CDR3 is 16 residues long. The CDR3 nucleotides read TGTGCCTGGAGCCCTGCGAGTGGGGGCACCTACAATGAGCAGTTCTTC. It is translated as CAWSPASGGTYNEQFF.

This sequence joins TRBV9 and TRBJ2-7; 7 bases fit TRBD1. Trimming at V came to 0 bases and at J to 2 bases, leaving 5 bases not matched to a gene. There are 15 residues in the CDR3. In germline, CDR1 is SGDLS, CDR2 YYNGEE. CDR3 nucleotide sequence: TGTGCCAGCAGCGTAGGGTCGCAGGGGGCCTACGAGCAGTACTTC. Translating gives CASSVGSQGAYEQYF.

The J gene is TRBJ2-7, the V gene TRBV6-1; TRBD1 agrees at 10 bases. The CDR3 spans 17 residues. CDR1 and CDR2 from the germline V gene are MNHNS and SASEGT. V gave up 3 bases and J gave up 2 bases; unmatched junction bases: 10. The CDR3 DNA follows: TGTGCCAGCAGTGACGCGGTTGGGACAGGGGACACCTACGAGCAGTACTTC. As protein: CASSDAVGTGDTYEQYF.

This chain uses TRBV7-2 with TRBJ2-5, with 7 bases matching TRBD2. From germline, CDR1 is SGHTA and CDR2 FQGNSA. V lost 3 bases and J lost 5; bases outside the gene matches: 0. This CDR3 is built from 12 residues. CDR3: CASSFGGETQYF. The CDR3 DNA is TGTGCCAGCAGCTTCGGGGGGGAGACCCAGTACTTC.

Only one count was recorded for this clone. The CDR3 reads CASNGDRWEPQHF. The CDR3 nucleotides read TGTGCCAGTAATGGAGACCGGTGGGAGCCCCAGCATTTT. The chain combines TRBV19 with TRBJ1-5; the D is unclear. Trimming left V 7 bases short and J 8 bases short, with 15 bases between. The CDR3 consists of 13 residues. Germline V gene data show CDR1 as LNHDA and CDR2 as SQIVND (reference sequence).

The chain couples TRBV2 to TRBJ1-1; the D is unclear. V dropped 4 bases and J dropped 6 bases, with 12 bases sitting between them. The CDR3 has 13 amino acids. Germline lookup yields CDR1 SNHLY and CDR2 FYNNEI. CDR3: CASSAGGRPEAFF. The CDR3 coding sequence is TGTGCCAGCAGTGCAGGAGGGAGGCCTGAAGCTTTCTTT.

The chain recombines TRBV15 with TRBJ1-4, with 8 positions matching TRBD1. This CDR3 has 19 amino acids. The germline gives CDR1 LNHNV, CDR2 YYDKDF (reference sequence). V trimming: 3 bases; J trimming: 0 bases; junction bases outside the gene matches: 12. The CDR3 spells CATSRFSQGAYTTNEKLFF. CDR3 bases: TGTGCCACCAGCAGGTTTTCCCAGGGGGCTTATACAACTAATGAAAAACTGTTTTTT.

V is TRBV4-1 and J is TRBJ2-5; 7 bases map to TRBD2. The length of the CDR3 is 15 residues. Germline-derived CDR1 and CDR2 are MGHRA and YSYEKL. V shed 6 bases and J 2 bases; nucleotides not matched to a gene: 9. In DNA, the CDR3 is TGCGCCAGCAGTTTCCCCATGGGGGGGCAAGAGACCCAGTACTTC. Translating it yields CASSFPMGGQETQYF.

The chain is built from TRBV11-1 and TRBJ1-4; D unclear. CDR1 is SGHAT, CDR2 FQDESV, per germline (reference sequence). Trimming removed 4 bases at V and 11 bases at J, with 17 bases between. The CDR3 extends over 14 amino acids. CDR3 in amino acids: CASSSVDVGGKLFF. CDR3 DNA sequence: TGTGCCAGCAGCTCAGTGGATGTCGGTGGGAAACTGTTTTTT. Using reference TRBV11-1 and TRBJ1-4 for the parts outside the CDR3, the full variable domain is EAEVAQSPRYKITEKSQAVAFWCDPISGHATLYWYRQILGQGPELLVQFQDESVVDDSQLPKDRFSAERLKGVDSTLKIQPAELGDSAMYLCASSSVDVGGKLFFGSGTQLSVL.

The chain links TRBV19 to TRBJ2-5; TRBD2 might be the D (6 bases). Germline CDR1 is LNHDA and CDR2 is SQIVND (reference sequence). V lost 3 bases and J 4 bases, leaving 12 bases between the germline ends. CDR3 size: 14 residues. CDR3 loop: CASSMREAGETQYF. As DNA, the CDR3 is TGTGCCAGTAGTATGAGGGAGGCTGGAGAGACCCAGTACTTC.

The chain combines TRBV27 with TRBJ2-3, with 11 bases lining up with TRBD2. The CDR3 spans 16 residues. J lost 4 bases, V lost 2 bases, and 5 bases had no gene match. Germline CDR1 reads MNHEY; CDR2 reads SMNVEV (reference sequence). CDR3 residues: CASSLIVAGGPDTQYF. The CDR3, as DNA: TGTGCCAGCAGTTTAATTGTAGCGGGAGGGCCAGATACGCAGTATTTT.

About this clone: The conserved phenylalanine or tryptophan normally closing the CDR3 is absent here, so this likely arose from a read error. The limits of the CDR3 on the DNA are not certain, so only TCRdb's listed CDR3 is given. The chain has TRBV7-3 and TRBJ1-1. The CDR3 length equals 9 residues, ends included. Germline V gives CDR1 SGHTA, CDR2 FQGTGA. CDR3 protein: CASSLIECC.

The J gene is TRBJ2-1, the V gene TRBV15; D unclear. CDR1 is LNHNV and CDR2 is YYDKDF in the germline V gene (reference sequence). V shed 1 base and J shed 2 bases, with 6 bases lying between them. CDR3 length: 14 residues. CDR3 sequence (DNA): TGTGCCACCAGCAGAGGAGGTACCTACAATGAGCAGTTCTTC. Protein: CATSRGGTYNEQFF.

J is TRBJ1-5 and V is TRBV15; 7 bases align to TRBD1. The CDR3 runs 14 residues. V lost 4 bases, J lost 4 bases, and 4 bases stayed unmatched. Germline V gene sequence: CDR1 LNHNV, CDR2 YYDKDF (reference sequence). Written as DNA, the CDR3 is TGTGCCACCAGCAAGGGGGCAGGGAATCAGCCCCAGCATTTT. Protein sequence: CATSKGAGNQPQHF.

This chain uses TRBV5-4 with TRBJ2-2; 8 positions agree with TRBD1. In germline, CDR1 is SGHNT, CDR2 YYREEE (reference sequence). Trimming removed 4 bases from V and 5 bases from J; junction bases left unmatched: 4. The CDR3 totals 14 residues. CDR3: CASSPWTGTGELFF. As DNA, the CDR3 is TGTGCCAGCAGCCCCTGGACAGGGACCGGGGAGCTGTTTTTT.

This chain connects TRBV11-2 to TRBJ2-5; D is unclear. V shed 11 bases and J shed 7 bases, with 20 bases lying between them. This CDR3 region has 13 residues. The germline V gene encodes CDR1 SGHAT and CDR2 FQNNGV. The CDR3: CASEAAKKGTQYF. The DNA for the CDR3 is TGTGCCTCCGAGGCAGCCAAGAAAGGGACCCAGTACTTC.